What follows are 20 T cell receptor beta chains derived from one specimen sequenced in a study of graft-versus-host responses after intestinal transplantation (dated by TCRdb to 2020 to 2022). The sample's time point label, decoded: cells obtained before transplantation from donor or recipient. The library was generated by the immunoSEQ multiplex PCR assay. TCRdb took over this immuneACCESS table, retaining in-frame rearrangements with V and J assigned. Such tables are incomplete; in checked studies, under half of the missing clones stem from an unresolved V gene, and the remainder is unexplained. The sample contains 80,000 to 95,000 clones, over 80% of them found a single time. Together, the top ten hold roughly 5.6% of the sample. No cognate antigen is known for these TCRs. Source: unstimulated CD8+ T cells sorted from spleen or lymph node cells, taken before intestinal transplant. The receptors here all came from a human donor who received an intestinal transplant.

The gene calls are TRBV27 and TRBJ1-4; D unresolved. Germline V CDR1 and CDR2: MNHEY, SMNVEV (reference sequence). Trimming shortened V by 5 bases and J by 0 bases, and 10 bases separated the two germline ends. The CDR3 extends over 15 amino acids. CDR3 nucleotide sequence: TGTGCCAGCAGTACGACACCGTCAACTAATGAAAAACTGTTTTTT. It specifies CASSTTPSTNEKLFF.

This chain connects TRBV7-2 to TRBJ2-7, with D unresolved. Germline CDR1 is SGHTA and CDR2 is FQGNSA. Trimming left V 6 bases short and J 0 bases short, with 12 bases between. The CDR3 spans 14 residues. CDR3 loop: CASSYYLDSYEQYF. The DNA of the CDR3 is TGTGCCAGCAGTTATTATTTGGACTCCTACGAGCAGTACTTC.

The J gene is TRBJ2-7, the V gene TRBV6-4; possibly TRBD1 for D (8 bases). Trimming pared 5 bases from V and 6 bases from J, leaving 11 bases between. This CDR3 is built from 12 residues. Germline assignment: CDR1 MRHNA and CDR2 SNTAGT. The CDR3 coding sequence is TGTGCCAGCAGTACAGGGGGGGTCGAGCAGTACTTC. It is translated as CASSTGGVEQYF.

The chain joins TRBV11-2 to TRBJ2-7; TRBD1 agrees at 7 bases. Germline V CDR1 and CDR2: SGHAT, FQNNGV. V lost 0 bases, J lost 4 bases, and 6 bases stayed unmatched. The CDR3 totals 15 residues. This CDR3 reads CASSLEPGQQYEQYF. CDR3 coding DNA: TGTGCCAGCAGCTTAGAACCGGGACAGCAATACGAGCAGTACTTC. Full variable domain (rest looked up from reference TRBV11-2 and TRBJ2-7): EAGVAQSPRYKIIEKRQSVAFWCNPISGHATLYWYQQILGQGPKLLIQFQNNGVVDDSQLPKDRFSAERLKGVDSTLKIQPAKLEDSAVYLCASSLEPGQQYEQYFGPGTRLTVT.

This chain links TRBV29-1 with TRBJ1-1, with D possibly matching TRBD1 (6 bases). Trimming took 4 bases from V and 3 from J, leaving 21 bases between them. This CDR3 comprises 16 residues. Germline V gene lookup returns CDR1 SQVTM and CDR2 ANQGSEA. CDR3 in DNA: TGCAGCGTTGGGGTGCAGGGGATCGGGTGGGACACTGAAGCTTTCTTT. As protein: CSVGVQGIGWDTEAFF.

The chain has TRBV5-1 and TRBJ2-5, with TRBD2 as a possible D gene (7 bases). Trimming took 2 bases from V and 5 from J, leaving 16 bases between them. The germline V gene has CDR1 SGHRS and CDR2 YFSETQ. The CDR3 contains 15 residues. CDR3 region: CASSFAGAPAETQYF. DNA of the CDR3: TGCGCCAGCAGCTTTGCGGGGGCCCCTGCGGAGACCCAGTACTTC.

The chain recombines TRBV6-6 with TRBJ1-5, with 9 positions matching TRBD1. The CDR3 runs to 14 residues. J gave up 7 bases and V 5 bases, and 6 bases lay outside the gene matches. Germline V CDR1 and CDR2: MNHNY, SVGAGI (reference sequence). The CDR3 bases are TGTGCCAGCAGTAAGGGACAGGGCGGGCAGCCCCAGCATTTT. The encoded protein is CASSKGQGGQPQHF.

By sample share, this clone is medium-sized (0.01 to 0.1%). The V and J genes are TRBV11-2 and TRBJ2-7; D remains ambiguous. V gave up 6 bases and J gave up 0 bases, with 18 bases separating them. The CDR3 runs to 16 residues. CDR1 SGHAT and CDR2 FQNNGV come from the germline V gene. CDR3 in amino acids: CASSELGNSYSYEQYF. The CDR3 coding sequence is TGTGCCAGCAGTGAATTAGGGAACAGTTACTCCTACGAGCAGTACTTC.

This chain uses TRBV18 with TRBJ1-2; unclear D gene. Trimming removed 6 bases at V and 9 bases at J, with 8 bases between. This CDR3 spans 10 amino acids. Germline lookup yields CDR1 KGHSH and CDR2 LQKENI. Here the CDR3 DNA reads TGTGCCAGCTCGGAGGACCGCTACACCTTC. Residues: CASSEDRYTF.

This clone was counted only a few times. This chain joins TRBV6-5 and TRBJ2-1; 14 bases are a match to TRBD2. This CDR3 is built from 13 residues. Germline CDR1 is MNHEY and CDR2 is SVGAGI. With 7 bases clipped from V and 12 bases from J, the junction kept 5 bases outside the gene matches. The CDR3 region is CASTGLAGEWQFF. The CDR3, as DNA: TGTGCCAGCACGGGACTAGCGGGAGAGTGGCAGTTCTTC.

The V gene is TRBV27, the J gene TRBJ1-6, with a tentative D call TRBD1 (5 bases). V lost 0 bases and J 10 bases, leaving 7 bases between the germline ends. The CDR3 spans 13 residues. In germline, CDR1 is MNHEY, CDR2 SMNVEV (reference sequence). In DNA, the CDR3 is TGTGCCAGCAGTTTATCGGGGGAATCACCCCTCCACTTT. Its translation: CASSLSGESPLHF.

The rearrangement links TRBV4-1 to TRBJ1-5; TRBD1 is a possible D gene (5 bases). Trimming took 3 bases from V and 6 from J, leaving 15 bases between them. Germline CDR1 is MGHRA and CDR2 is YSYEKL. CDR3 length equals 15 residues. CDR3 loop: CASSQALGVRQPQHF. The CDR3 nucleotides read TGCGCCAGCAGCCAGGCCTTGGGGGTACGTCAGCCCCAGCATTTT.

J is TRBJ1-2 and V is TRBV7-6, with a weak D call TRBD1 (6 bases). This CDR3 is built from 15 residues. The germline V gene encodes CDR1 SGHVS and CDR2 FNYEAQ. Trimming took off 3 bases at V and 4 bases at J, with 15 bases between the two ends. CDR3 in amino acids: CASSFGEVDSYGYTF. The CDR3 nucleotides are TGTGCCAGCAGCTTTGGTGAAGTGGACAGCTATGGCTACACCTTC.

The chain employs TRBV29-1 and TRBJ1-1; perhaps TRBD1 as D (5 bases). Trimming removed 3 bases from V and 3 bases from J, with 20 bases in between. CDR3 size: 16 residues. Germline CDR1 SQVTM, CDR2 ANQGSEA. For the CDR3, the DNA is TGCAGCGTTGACCCTCCTTCCGGGACGGGTTACACTGAAGCTTTCTTT. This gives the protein CSVDPPSGTGYTEAFF.

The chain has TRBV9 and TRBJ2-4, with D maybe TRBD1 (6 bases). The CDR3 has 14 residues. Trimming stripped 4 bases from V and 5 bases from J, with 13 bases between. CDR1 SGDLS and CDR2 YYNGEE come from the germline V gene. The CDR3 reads CASSKGVLQNIQYF. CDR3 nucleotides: TGTGCCAGCAGCAAGGGGGTCCTTCAAAACATTCAGTACTTC.

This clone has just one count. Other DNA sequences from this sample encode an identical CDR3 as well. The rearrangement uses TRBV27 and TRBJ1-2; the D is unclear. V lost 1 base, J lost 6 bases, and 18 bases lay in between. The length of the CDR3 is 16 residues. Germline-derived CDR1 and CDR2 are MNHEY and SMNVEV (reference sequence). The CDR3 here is CASSLWSPGALNGYTF. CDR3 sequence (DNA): TGTGCCAGCAGTTTATGGTCCCCGGGCGCCCTGAATGGCTACACCTTC.

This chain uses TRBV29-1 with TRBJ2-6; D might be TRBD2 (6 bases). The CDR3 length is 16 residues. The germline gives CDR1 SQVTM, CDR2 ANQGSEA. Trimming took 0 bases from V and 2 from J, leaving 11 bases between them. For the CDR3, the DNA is TGCAGCGTTGAAGATTCCGGCGGGACTGGGGCCAACGTCCTGACTTTC. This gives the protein CSVEDSGGTGANVLTF.

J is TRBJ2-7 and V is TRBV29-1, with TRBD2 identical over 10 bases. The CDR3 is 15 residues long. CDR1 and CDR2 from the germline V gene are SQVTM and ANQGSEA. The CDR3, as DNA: TGCGGAACCCGAGGGCCTAGCGGGAGTTCCTACGAGCAGTACTTC. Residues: CGTRGPSGSSYEQYF.

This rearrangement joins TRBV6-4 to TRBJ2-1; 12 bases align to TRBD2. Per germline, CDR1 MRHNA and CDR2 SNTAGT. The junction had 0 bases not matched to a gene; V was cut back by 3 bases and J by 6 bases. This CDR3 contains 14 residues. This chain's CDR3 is CASSELAGGNEQFF. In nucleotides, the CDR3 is TGTGCCAGCAGTGAACTAGCGGGAGGCAATGAGCAGTTCTTC.

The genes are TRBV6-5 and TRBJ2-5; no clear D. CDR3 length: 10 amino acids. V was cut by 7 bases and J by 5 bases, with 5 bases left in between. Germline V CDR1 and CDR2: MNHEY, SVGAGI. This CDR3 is CASIGETQYF. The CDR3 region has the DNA TGTGCCAGCATTGGGGAGACCCAGTACTTC.